Reported below is one T cell receptor (beta chain). Its antigen is undetermined. Deletions cut 4 bases from V and 10 bases from J, with 13 bases between. Germline V gives CDR1 SQVTM, CDR2 ANQGSEA. This CDR3 has 11 amino acids. This entry comes from a study of cytomegalovirus exposure and HLA in healthy donors. The wider study: Out of about 170 million T cells, an earlier analysis found 117 million unique TCR beta sequences in total. Out of approximately 400 genotyped donors, less than 90% belonged to the Caucasian-associated ancestry cluster. A data release that came early held approximately 85 million unique TCRs from HLA-typed donors. Study-wide findings and caveats: In a later analysis, HLA-associated beta chains showed higher expansion and lower generation probabilities than comparable chains.

Amplification used 60 Vbeta primers and 13 Jbeta primers. Only in-frame clones appear in the TCRdb table, and some are missing; sequencing was by immunoSEQ multiplex PCR. Among about 200,000 clones listed, roughly 85% were seen once. This clonotype originated in a woman in her 30s in good health and CMV-seropositive. Sequenced sample: PBMCs. The gene calls are TRBV29-1 and TRBJ1-1, with D maybe TRBD1 (6 bases). This CDR3 is CSVVGEGGAFF. CDR3 DNA sequence: TGCAGCGTTGTTGGCGAAGGGGGAGCTTTCTTT.